A single sample is the source of the 28 T cell receptor beta chains below, sequenced in a study of early T cells in non-severe SARS-CoV-2 infection. TCRdb passed the 5' RACE reads through MiXCR, listing each CDR3 protein once. The data hold around 70,000 distinct CDR3 sequences, with 10% to 15% observed a single time. What was sequenced was whole blood. The receptors come from an adult who was a healthcare worker with PCR-confirmed SARS-CoV-2 infection or an uninfected control (not recorded which).

This clonotype was counted a few times. CDR3 DNA: TGTGCCAGCAGCTTAGCCTTGGGGGCCCACAATGAGCAGTTCTTC. This translates into CASSLALGAHNEQFF. This rearrangement joins TRBV7-2 to TRBJ2-1, with a possible D match to TRBD1 (6 bases). This CDR3 is 15 amino acids long. CDR1 and CDR2 from the germline V gene are SGHTA and FQGNSA. V lost 0 bases and J lost 5, with 11 bases in between.

This chain joins TRBV7-2 and TRBJ2-1; no clear D. Germline CDR1 SGHTA, CDR2 FQGNSA. The ends were cut back, 0 bases at V and 0 bases at J, with 3 bases in the middle. The CDR3 extends over 14 amino acids. For the CDR3, the DNA is TGTGCCAGCAGCTTAGCGGTCTCCTACAATGAGCAGTTCTTC. Amino acids: CASSLAVSYNEQFF.

This clonotype was picked up many times. DNA for the CDR3: TGCAGTGCATCGGCGGGAGGAAACACCGGGGAGCTGTTTTTT. Translating gives CSASAGGNTGELFF. The chain joins TRBV20-1 to TRBJ2-2; 8 bases match TRBD2. V lost 6 bases and J lost 2; bases outside the gene matches: 5. CDR1 is DFQATT and CDR2 is SNEGSKA in the germline V gene (reference sequence). This CDR3 region has 14 residues.

The CDR3 DNA reads as TGCAGTGCTAGTGGCAGTTATACGCAGTATTTT. It yields the protein CSASGSYTQYF. The chain is built from TRBV20-1 and TRBJ2-3; unclear D gene. The V gene's germline CDR1 is DFQATT and CDR2 SNEGSKA (reference sequence). The V end was cut by 3 bases, the J end by 7 bases, with 8 bases between. The CDR3 is 11 amino acids.

This clonotype turned up a few times. The chain carries TRBV7-9 and TRBJ1-5; the D is unclear. Per germline, CDR1 SEHNR and CDR2 FQNEAQ (reference sequence). The ends were cut back, 3 bases at V and 3 bases at J, with 9 bases in the middle. The length of the CDR3 is 14 residues. The CDR3 nucleotides read TGTGCCAGCAGCTTTTACGGGGACAATCAGCCCCAGCATTTT. Translation gives CASSFYGDNQPQHF. Complete variable domain (other parts from reference TRBV7-9 and TRBJ1-5): DTGVSQNPRHKITKRGQNVTFRCDPISEHNRLYWYRQTLGQGPEFLTYFQNEAQLEKSRLLSDRFSAERPKGSFSTLEIQRTEQGDSAMYLCASSFYGDNQPQHFGDGTRLSIL.

The J gene is TRBJ1-1, the V gene TRBV18, with TRBD1 identical over 7 bases. The CDR3 has 15 amino acids. Trimming cost V 2 bases and J 1 base; bases outside gene matches: 4. CDR1 KGHSH and CDR2 LQKENI come from the germline V gene. CDR3 protein: CASSPTQGGNTEAFF. In nucleotides, the CDR3 is TGTGCCAGCTCACCAACTCAGGGGGGGAACACTGAAGCTTTCTTT.

In its sample, this clonotype ranks as medium-sized. The chain employs TRBV27 and TRBJ2-7; 7 bases map to TRBD2. The V and J ends lost 3 bases and 4 bases, in that order; junction bases with no gene match: 3. CDR1 is MNHEY and CDR2 is SMNVEV in the germline V gene (reference sequence). The CDR3 is 13 residues long. The CDR3 here is CASSLTSQYEQYF. In DNA, the CDR3 is TGTGCCAGCAGTTTGACTAGCCAGTACGAGCAGTACTTC.

J is TRBJ1-1 and V is TRBV5-1, with a tentative D call TRBD1 (5 bases). The CDR3 is 15 amino acids. CDR1 is SGHRS, CDR2 YFSETQ, per germline. V lost 0 bases and J lost 3, with 12 bases in between. The CDR3 nucleotides are TGCGCCAGCAGCTTGGCTCAGGGAGAGGACACTGAAGCTTTCTTT. Its translation: CASSLAQGEDTEAFF.

At least ten counts were recorded for this clonotype. This chain connects TRBV28 to TRBJ2-7; the match to TRBD2 covers 8 bases. The V segment lost 2 bases and the J segment 2 bases; nucleotides outside the gene matches: 2. The CDR3 runs 14 residues. Germline V gene lookup returns CDR1 MDHEN and CDR2 SYDVKM. Here the CDR3 reads CASSLLAGPYEQYF. The CDR3, as DNA: TGTGCCAGCAGTTTACTAGCGGGCCCCTACGAGCAGTACTTC.

At least ten counts were recorded for this clonotype. DNA for the CDR3: TGTGCCAGCAGGGAGAGGGGAGGGCGAAGCACAGATACGCAGTATTTT. Its translation is CASRERGGRSTDTQYF. The chain joins TRBV11-2 to TRBJ2-3, with 7 positions matching TRBD2. V trimming: 6 bases; J trimming: 0 bases; junction bases outside the gene matches: 9. Germline V gives CDR1 SGHAT, CDR2 FQNNGV. The CDR3 is 16 amino acids.

This chain joins TRBV9 and TRBJ1-1; unclear D gene. CDR1 is SGDLS and CDR2 is YYNGEE in the germline V gene. V lost 1 base and J lost 0, with 4 bases in between. CDR3 length equals 13 residues. CDR3 sequence (DNA): TGTGCCAGCAGCGTATCTCTGAACACTGAAGCTTTCTTT. This encodes CASSVSLNTEAFF.

This clonotype occurred many times. The rearrangement links TRBV14 to TRBJ2-2; D might be TRBD2 (5 bases). The germline CDR1 and CDR2 sequences are SGHDN and FVKESK. The V end was cut by 1 base, the J end by 4 bases, with 7 bases between. This CDR3 comprises 14 residues. CDR3 DNA: TGTGCCAGCAGCCAAGCGGGATTCACCGGGGAGCTGTTTTTT. Translated, it gives CASSQAGFTGELFF. The complete variable domain, with remaining parts taken from reference TRBV14 and TRBJ2-2, reads EAGVTQFPSHSVIEKGQTVTLRCDPISGHDNLYWYRRVMGKEIKFLLHFVKESKQDESGMPNNRFLAERTGGTYSTLKVQPAELEDSGVYFCASSQAGFTGELFFGEGSRLTVL.

This clonotype was recorded many times. The V gene is TRBV12-3 or TRBV12-4, the J gene TRBJ2-7, with D possibly TRBD2 on 6 matching bases. The CDR3 is 16 residues long. V was cut by 2 bases and J by 2 bases, with 16 bases left in between. CDR3 residues: CASSLRRAVSPYEQYF. In DNA form, the CDR3 reads TGTGCCAGCAGTTTAAGGAGGGCAGTTTCACCCTACGAGCAGTACTTC.

V is TRBV10-2 and J is TRBJ2-2, with TRBD2 matching over 11 bases. CDR3 size: 18 residues. CDR1 is WSHSY and CDR2 is SAAADI in the germline V gene. J gave up 2 bases and V 9 bases, and 14 bases lay outside the gene matches. The CDR3, as DNA: TGCGCCAGGGGACCCCCCACTAGCGGGAGAGGCAACACCGGGGAGCTGTTTTTT. It specifies CARGPPTSGRGNTGELFF.

This clonotype has more than one count but fewer than ten. The J gene is TRBJ2-1, the V gene TRBV14; D perhaps matches TRBD2 (5 bases). Germline values: CDR1 SGHDN, CDR2 FVKESK. The CDR3 runs to 17 residues. V was cut by 0 bases and J by 3 bases, with 15 bases left in between. For the CDR3, the DNA is TGTGCCAGCAGCCAAGAACCGGCTAGCTCTCACTACAATGAGCAGTTCTTC. Translation gives CASSQEPASSHYNEQFF.

J is TRBJ2-1 and V is TRBV11-2, with 15 bases identical to TRBD2. V dropped 5 bases and J dropped 7; count of bases not matched to a gene: 9. The CDR3 spans 17 residues. Per the germline V gene, CDR1 is SGHAT and CDR2 is FQNNGV. CDR3 amino acids: CASSPAGLAGGKNEQFF. The CDR3 coding sequence is TGTGCCAGCAGCCCTGCGGGACTAGCGGGAGGAAAAAATGAGCAGTTCTTC.

This clonotype was seen more than once but under ten times. The chain joins TRBV19 to TRBJ2-3; 8 nucleotides agree with TRBD2. Germline V gene lookup returns CDR1 LNHDA and CDR2 SQIVND (reference sequence). The CDR3 has 16 residues. The ends lost 4 bases at V and 6 bases at J; junction bases unmatched: 12. The CDR3 sequence is CASSTHQTSVPDTQYF. The DNA of the CDR3 is TGTGCCAGTAGTACCCACCAGACTAGCGTTCCCGATACGCAGTATTTT.

This clonotype turned up a few times. The rearrangement joins TRBV4-1 to TRBJ2-7, with unresolved D. Between the trimmed V and J ends, which lost 0 bases and 3 bases, there was a span of 12 bases. CDR1 MGHRA and CDR2 YSYEKL come from the germline V gene. CDR3 length: 15 amino acids. Here the CDR3 reads CASSQDRVGFYEQYF. The CDR3 coding sequence is TGCGCCAGCAGCCAAGACCGGGTAGGATTCTACGAGCAGTACTTC.

This clonotype was picked up a small number of times. This sequence joins TRBV29-1 and TRBJ1-2; D possibly corresponds to TRBD1 (5 bases). Deletions cut 7 bases from V and 4 bases from J, with 16 bases between. Germline V lookup: CDR1 SQVTM, CDR2 ANQGSEA. The CDR3 extends over 13 amino acids. CDR3 sequence: CSAALQVTYGYTF. DNA for the CDR3: TGCAGCGCTGCCTTACAGGTCACCTATGGCTACACCTTC.

This clonotype was seen many times. V usage is TRBV4-2 and J usage is TRBJ1-5, with unresolved D. The CDR3 is 15 amino acids. Germline V gives CDR1 LGHNA, CDR2 YNFKEQ. Trimming removed 1 base at V and 0 bases at J, with 7 bases between. Here the CDR3 DNA reads TGTGCCAGCAGCCAAGGGGGTTATAGCAATCAGCCCCAGCATTTT. Protein: CASSQGGYSNQPQHF.

As to this clonotype: A much larger clone differs from this one at a single base, so this may be a read error. The gene calls are TRBV28 and TRBJ2-1; 9 bases fit TRBD2. The CDR3 loop spans 16 amino acids. Germline V gene lookup returns CDR1 MDHEN and CDR2 SYDVKM. The DNA of the CDR3 is TGTGCCAACAGTTTAATAGCGGGAGTTGGCCACAATGAGCAGTTCTTC. Translated, it gives CANSLIAGVGHNEQFF.

Many counts were recorded for this clonotype. CDR3 protein: CASSPSAGGYNEQFF. The CDR3 DNA sequence: TGTGCCAGCAGCCCTAGCGCGGGAGGGTACAATGAGCAGTTCTTC. The chain is built from TRBV9 and TRBJ2-1; 9 nucleotides align to TRBD2. This CDR3 is built from 15 residues. Germline V gene data show CDR1 as SGDLS and CDR2 as YYNGEE. The V and J ends lost 4 bases and 4 bases, in that order; junction bases with no gene match: 6.

This chain uses TRBV4-2 with TRBJ2-5; a possible D gene is TRBD2 (7 bases). With 1 base removed from V and 2 bases from J, the gap between germline ends came to 14 bases. This CDR3 is 16 amino acids long. The germline V gene encodes CDR1 LGHNA and CDR2 YNFKEQ. The CDR3 region is CASSQGDTSEQETQYF. In DNA form, the CDR3 reads TGTGCCAGCAGCCAAGGGGACACTAGCGAGCAAGAGACCCAGTACTTC.

This clonotype was found many times. The chain combines TRBV5-4 with TRBJ2-7; 11 bases align to TRBD2. V was clipped by 3 bases and J by 3 bases; unmatched bases: 5. CDR1 is SGHNT and CDR2 is YYREEE in the germline V gene (reference sequence). The CDR3 consists of 15 residues. CDR3 sequence reads: CASSWGLAENYEQYF. The CDR3 DNA sequence: TGTGCCAGCAGCTGGGGACTAGCGGAAAACTACGAGCAGTACTTC.

This clonotype has ten or more counts. J is TRBJ2-3 and V is TRBV7-6; 7 bases fit TRBD1. V gave up 5 bases and J gave up 0 bases; unmatched junction bases: 5. The germline V gene has CDR1 SGHVS and CDR2 FNYEAQ. The CDR3 covers 15 residues. CDR3 protein: CASSQTGISTDTQYF. The CDR3 coding sequence is TGTGCCAGCAGCCAGACAGGGATTAGCACAGATACGCAGTATTTT.

The table lists this clonotype with a few counts. The J gene is TRBJ2-5, the V gene TRBV6-5, with TRBD1 matching over 7 bases. Per germline, CDR1 MNHEY and CDR2 SVGAGI. The V and J ends lost 6 bases and 2 bases, in that order; junction bases with no gene match: 9. The CDR3 is made up of 15 amino acids. The CDR3 loop is CASSRDRAFQETQYF. CDR3 nucleotides: TGTGCCAGCAGCCGCGACAGGGCCTTTCAAGAGACCCAGTACTTC.

This clonotype was seen only a few times. The chain combines TRBV21-1 with TRBJ1-5; TRBD1 is the table's D call, not checked against the DNA. TRBV21-1 is a recognized pseudogene. This CDR3 comprises 13 residues. CDR3 nucleotide sequence: TGTGCCTCCTGGACAGGTAGCAATCAGCCCCAGCATTTT. Its translation is CASWTGSNQPQHF.

The table lists this clonotype with many counts. The chain links TRBV4-1 to TRBJ2-5; 11 bases are shared with TRBD2. There are 15 residues in the CDR3. The junction had 3 bases not matched to a gene; V was cut back by 4 bases and J by 2 bases. Germline values: CDR1 MGHRA, CDR2 YSYEKL. The CDR3 nucleotides read TGCGCCAGCAGCCCGGGACTAGCGGTTCAAGAGACCCAGTACTTC. This translates into CASSPGLAVQETQYF.